A selection of T cell receptor beta chains follows, all from one sample in a study of cytomegalovirus exposure and HLA in healthy donors. Libraries were prepared by immunoSEQ multiplex PCR; TCRdb keeps only in-frame clonotypes and omits some of them. The sample lists 190,000 or so clones; 75% to 85% were seen once. The sample taken for sequencing was PBMCs. The receptors were sampled from a woman between 50 and 59 years old in good health and CMV-seropositive. Both conserved end residues are part of each CDR3. The D gene is left open where the match is weak. The listing skips clone size in some rows; elsewhere it reads once, few, many or a size class.

>TRBV30|-|TRBD2|TRBJ2-3
TGTGCCTGGAGTGTATGGACTAGCGGGGGAACAGATACGCAGTATTTT
CAWSVWTSGGTDTQYF
>TRBV2|-|-|TRBJ2-2
-
CASILAQTTNTGELFF
>TRBV9|-|TRBD1|TRBJ1-1
TGTGCCAGCAGCGGTACAGGGGGGAACACTGAAGCTTTCTTT
CASSGTGGNTEAFF
>TRBV6-1|once|TRBD1|TRBJ1-5
TGTGCCAGCAGTCATACAGGGGTTCAGCCCCAGCATTTT
CASSHTGVQPQHF
>TRBV4-1|-|-|TRBJ2-7
TGCGCCAGCAGCCAAGATCTAGGGGGTTCGGGGCGAAAGGTCGAGCAGTACTTC
CASSQDLGGSGRKVEQYF
>TRBV6-1|-|TRBD2|TRBJ2-7
TGTGCCAGCATACTAGCGGGAGGTGTTTCCTACGAGCAGTACTTC
CASILAGGVSYEQYF
>TRBV7-9|-|TRBD1|TRBJ2-7
TGTGCCAGCAGCTTGGGGACAGGGGTATTGGCCTACGAGCAGTACTTC
CASSLGTGVLAYEQYF
>TRBV7-9|-|-|TRBJ2-6
TGTGCCAGCAGCGGATCCTGGGCCAACGGCCTGACTTTC
CASSGSWANGLTF
>TRBV5-4|-|-|TRBJ2-2
TGTGCCAGCAGCTGGTTGGGGCGGGACAACACCGGGGAGCTGTTTTTT
CASSWLGRDNTGELFF
>TRBV9|-|-|TRBJ2-1
TGTGCCAGCACCCCCCACAGTGAATCCTACAATGAGCAGTTCTTC
CASTPHSESYNEQFF
>TRBV7-9|-|-|TRBJ2-2
TGTTCCAGCAGCTTGTCGACCGGGGAGCTGTTTTTT
CSSSLSTGELFF
>TRBV5-4|once|TRBD1|TRBJ2-7
TGTGCCAGCAGCTATAGAGGACAGGGGGTGCTTCTAGCCTACGAGCAGTACTTC
CASSYRGQGVLLAYEQYF
>TRBV12-5|-|TRBD2|TRBJ2-2
TGTGCTAGTGCCTCTAGCGGGAGGGCCGGGGAGCTGTTTTTT
CASASSGRAGELFF
>TRBV11-3|few|-|TRBJ2-7
TGTGCCAGCAGCTTAGAGCCAGCCTACGAGCAGTACTTC
CASSLEPAYEQYF
>TRBV5-1|-|-|TRBJ2-3
TGCGCCAGCAGCTTGGGGGCCCACACAGATACGCAGTATTTT
CASSLGAHTDTQYF